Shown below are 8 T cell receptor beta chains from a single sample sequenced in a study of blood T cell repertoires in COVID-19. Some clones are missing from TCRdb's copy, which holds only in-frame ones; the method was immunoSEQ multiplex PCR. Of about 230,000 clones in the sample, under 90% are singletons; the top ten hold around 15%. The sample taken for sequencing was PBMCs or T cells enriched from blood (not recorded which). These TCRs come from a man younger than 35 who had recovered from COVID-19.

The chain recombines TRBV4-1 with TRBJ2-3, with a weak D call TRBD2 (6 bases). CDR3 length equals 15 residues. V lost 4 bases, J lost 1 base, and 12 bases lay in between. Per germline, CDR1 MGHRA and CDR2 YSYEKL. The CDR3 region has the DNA TGCGCCAGCAGCCCCGGCGGGGCGGGCACAGATACGCAGTATTTT. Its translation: CASSPGGAGTDTQYF.

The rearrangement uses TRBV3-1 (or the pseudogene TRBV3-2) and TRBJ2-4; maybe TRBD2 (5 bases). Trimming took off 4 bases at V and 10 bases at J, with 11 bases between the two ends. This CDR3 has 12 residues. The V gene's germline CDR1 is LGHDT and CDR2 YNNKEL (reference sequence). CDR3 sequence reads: CASSPGIDIQYF. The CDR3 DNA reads TGTGCCAGCAGCCCGGGGATTGATATTCAGTACTTC.

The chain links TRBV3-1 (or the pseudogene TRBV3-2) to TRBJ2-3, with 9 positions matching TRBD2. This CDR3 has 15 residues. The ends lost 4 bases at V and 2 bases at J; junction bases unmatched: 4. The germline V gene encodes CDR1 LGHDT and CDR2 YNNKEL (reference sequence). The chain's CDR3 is CASSLAGDSTDTQYF. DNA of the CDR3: TGTGCCAGCAGCCTAGCGGGAGATTCCACAGATACGCAGTATTTT.

The CDR3 nucleotides are TGTGCCGCCAAACCGGGACTAGCGGCACACAATGAGCAGTTCTTC. Protein product: CAAKPGLAAHNEQFF. V gene TRBV27 combines with J gene TRBJ2-1; TRBD2 agrees at 11 bases. Trimming cost V 11 bases and J 5 bases; bases outside gene matches: 11. The CDR3 is 15 amino acids. From germline, CDR1 is MNHEY and CDR2 SMNVEV (reference sequence).

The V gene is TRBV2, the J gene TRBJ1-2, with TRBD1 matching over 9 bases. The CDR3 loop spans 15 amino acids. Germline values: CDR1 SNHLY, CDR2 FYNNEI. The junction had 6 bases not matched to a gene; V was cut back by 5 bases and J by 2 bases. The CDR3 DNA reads TGTGCCAGCAGTATGGACAGGGGATTGAACTATGGCTACACCTTC. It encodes CASSMDRGLNYGYTF.

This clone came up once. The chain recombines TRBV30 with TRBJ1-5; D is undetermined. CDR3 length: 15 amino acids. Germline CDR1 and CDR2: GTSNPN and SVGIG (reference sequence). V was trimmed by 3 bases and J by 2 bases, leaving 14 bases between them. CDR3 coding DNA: TGTGCCTGGAGAGTCCGGGGTTTGGGCAATCAGCCCCAGCATTTT. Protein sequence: CAWRVRGLGNQPQHF.

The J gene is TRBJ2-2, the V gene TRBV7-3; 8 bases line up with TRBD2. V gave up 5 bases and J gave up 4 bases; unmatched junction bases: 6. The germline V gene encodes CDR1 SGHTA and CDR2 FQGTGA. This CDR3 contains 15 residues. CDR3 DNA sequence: TGTGCCAGCAGCCCGGGACTAGGAACCACCGGGGAGCTGTTTTTT. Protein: CASSPGLGTTGELFF. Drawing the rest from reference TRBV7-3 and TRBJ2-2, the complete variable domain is GAGVSQTPSNKVTEKGKYVELRCDPISGHTALYWYRQSLGQGPEFLIYFQGTGAADDSGLPNDRFFAVRPEGSVSTLKIQRTERGDSAVYLCASSPGLGTTGELFFGEGSRLTVL.

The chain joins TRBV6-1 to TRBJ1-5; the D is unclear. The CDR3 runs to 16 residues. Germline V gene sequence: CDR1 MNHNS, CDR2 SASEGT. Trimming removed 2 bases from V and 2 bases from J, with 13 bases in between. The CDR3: CASSEIPTAGNQPQHF. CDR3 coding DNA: TGTGCCAGCAGTGAAATCCCGACCGCGGGCAATCAGCCCCAGCATTTT.